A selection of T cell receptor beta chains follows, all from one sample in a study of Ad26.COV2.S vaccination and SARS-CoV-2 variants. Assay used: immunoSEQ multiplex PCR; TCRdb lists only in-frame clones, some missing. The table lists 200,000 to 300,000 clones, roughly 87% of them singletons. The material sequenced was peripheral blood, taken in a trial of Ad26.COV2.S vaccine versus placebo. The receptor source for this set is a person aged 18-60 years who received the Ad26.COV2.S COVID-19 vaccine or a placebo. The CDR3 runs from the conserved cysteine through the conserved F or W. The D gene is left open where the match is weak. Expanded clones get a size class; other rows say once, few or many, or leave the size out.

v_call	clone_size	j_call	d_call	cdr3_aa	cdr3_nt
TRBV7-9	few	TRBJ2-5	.	CASSSRGPETQYF	TGTGCCAGCAGCTCTCGGGGCCCGGAGACCCAGTACTTC
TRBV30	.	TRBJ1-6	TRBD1	CACNRGLSPLHF	TGTGCCTGCAACAGGGGGCTTTCACCCCTCCACTTT
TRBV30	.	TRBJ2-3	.	CAWSADTDTQYF	TGTGCCTGGAGTGCCGACACAGATACGCAGTATTTT
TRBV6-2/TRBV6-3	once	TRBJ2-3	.	CASSEQVRSQYF	TGTGCCAGCAGCGAACAGGTGAGGTCGCAGTATTTT
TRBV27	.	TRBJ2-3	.	CASSWGDPTDTQYF	TGTGCCAGCAGCTGGGGGGACCCCACAGATACGCAGTATTTT
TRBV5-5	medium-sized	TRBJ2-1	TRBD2	CASSLVDGLVNEQFF	TGTGCCAGCAGCTTGGTCGACGGACTAGTCAATGAGCAGTTCTTC
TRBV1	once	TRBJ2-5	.	CTSSQGLAGAGETQYF	TGCACCAGCAGCCAAGGACTAGCGGGAGCGGGAGAGACCCAGTACTTC
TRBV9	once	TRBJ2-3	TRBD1	CASSVAWTGTDTQYF	TGTGCCAGCAGCGTAGCTTGGACAGGGACAGATACGCAGTATTTT
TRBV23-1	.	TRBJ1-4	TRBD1	CASRGTGSNEKLFF	TGCGCCAGCAGGGGGACAGGGAGTAATGAAAAACTGTTTTTT
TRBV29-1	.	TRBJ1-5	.	CSVATGRNQPQHF	TGCAGCGTTGCCACAGGGAGGAATCAGCCCCAGCATTTT
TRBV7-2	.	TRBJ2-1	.	CASSPSRNEQFF	TGTGCCAGCAGCCCTAGCAGGAATGAGCAGTTCTTC
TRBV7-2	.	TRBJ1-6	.	CASSPGGQWDSPLHF	TGTGCCAGCAGCCCCGGGGGCCAGTGGGATTCACCCCTCCACTTT
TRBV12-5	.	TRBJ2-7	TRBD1	CASGYPLRDRLYEQYF	TGTGCTAGTGGTTACCCACTCCGGGACAGACTCTACGAGCAGTACTTC
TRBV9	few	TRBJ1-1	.	CASSVAGTTLDTEAFF	TGTGCCAGCAGCGTGGCCGGGACAACTTTGGATACTGAAGCTTTCTTT
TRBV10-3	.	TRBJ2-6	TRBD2	CAISVHPRTSSGANVLTF	TGTGCCATCAGTGTTCATCCCCGGACTAGCTCTGGGGCCAACGTCCTGACTTTC